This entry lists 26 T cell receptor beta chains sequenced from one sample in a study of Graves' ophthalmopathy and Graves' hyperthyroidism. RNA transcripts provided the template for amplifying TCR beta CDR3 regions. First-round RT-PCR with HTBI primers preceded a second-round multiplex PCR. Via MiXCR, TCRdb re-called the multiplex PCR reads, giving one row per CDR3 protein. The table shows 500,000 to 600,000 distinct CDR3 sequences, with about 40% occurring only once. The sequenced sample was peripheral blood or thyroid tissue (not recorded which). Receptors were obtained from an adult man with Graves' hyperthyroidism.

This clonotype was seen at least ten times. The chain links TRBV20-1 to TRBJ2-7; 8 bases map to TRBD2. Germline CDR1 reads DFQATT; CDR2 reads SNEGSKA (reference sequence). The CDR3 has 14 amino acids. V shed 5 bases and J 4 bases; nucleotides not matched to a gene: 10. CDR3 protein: CSALGAGEGYEQYF. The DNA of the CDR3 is TGCAGTGCTTTGGGAGCGGGAGAGGGGTACGAGCAGTACTTC.

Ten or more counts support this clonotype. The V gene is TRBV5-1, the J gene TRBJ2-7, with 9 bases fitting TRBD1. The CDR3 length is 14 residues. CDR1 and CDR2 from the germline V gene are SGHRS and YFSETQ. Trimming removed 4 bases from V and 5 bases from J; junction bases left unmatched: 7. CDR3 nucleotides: TGCGCCAGCAGCCCGCGGACAGGGGATAACGAGCAGTACTTC. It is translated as CASSPRTGDNEQYF.

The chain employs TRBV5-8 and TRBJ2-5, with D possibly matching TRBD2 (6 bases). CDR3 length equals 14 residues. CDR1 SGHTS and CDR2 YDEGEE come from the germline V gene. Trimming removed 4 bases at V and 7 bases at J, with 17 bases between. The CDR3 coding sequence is TGTGCCAGCAGCATTAGCGGTCGGTCTATGACCCAGTACTTC. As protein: CASSISGRSMTQYF.

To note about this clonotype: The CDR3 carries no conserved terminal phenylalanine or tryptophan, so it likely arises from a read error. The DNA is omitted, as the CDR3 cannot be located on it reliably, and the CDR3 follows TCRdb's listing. This CDR3 is CSVASGDRGS. This chain connects TRBV29-1 to TRBJ1-3; the table's D call, TRBD1, was not checked against the DNA. The CDR3 numbers 10 amino acids, ends counted. Germline-derived CDR1 and CDR2 are SQVTM and ANQGSEA.

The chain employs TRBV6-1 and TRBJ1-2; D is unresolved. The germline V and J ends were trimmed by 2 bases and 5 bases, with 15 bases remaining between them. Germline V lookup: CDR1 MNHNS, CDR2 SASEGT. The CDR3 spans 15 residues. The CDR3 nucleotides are TGTGCCAGCAGTGAATTCGTTGGAGCAGGATATGGCTACACCTTC. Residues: CASSEFVGAGYGYTF.

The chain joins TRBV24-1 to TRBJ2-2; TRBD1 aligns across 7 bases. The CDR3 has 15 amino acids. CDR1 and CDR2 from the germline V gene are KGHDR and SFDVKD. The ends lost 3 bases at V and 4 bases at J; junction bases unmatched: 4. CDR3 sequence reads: CATSDRQGATGELFF. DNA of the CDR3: TGTGCCACCAGTGATCGACAGGGCGCCACCGGGGAGCTGTTTTTT.

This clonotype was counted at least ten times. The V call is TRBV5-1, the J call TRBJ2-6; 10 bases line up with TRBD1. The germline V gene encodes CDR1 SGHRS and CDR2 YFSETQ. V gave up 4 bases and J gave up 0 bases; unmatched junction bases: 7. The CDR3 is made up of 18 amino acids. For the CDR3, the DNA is TGCGCCAGCAGCCGGACAGGGGGTGGTAGCTCTGGGGCCAACGTCCTGACTTTC. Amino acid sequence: CASSRTGGGSSGANVLTF.

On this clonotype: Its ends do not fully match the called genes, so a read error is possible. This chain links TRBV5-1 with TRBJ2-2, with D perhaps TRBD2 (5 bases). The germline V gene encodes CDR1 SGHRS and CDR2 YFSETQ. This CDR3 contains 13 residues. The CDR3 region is CASSLEGTGEPFF. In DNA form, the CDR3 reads TGCGCCAGCAGCTTGGAGGGTACCGGGGAGCCGTTTTTT.

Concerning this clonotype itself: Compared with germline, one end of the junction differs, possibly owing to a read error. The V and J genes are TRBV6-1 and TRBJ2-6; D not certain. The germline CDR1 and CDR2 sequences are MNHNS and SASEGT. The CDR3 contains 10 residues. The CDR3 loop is CASSASVLTF. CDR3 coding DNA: TGTGCCAGCAGTGCCAGCGTCCTGACTTTC.

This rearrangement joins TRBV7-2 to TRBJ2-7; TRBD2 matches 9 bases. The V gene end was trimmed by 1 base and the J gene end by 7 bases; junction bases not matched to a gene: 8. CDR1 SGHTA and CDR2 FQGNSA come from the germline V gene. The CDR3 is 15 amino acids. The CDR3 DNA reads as TGTGCCAGCAGCTTAGTAGCGGGAGTAAACAATGAGCAGTACTTC. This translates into CASSLVAGVNNEQYF.

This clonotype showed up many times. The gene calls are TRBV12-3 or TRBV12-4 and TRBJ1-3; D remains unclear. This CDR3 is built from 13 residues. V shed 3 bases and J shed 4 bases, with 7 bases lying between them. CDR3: CASSFELGNTIYF. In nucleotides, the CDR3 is TGTGCCAGCAGTTTTGAGCTAGGAAACACCATATATTTT.

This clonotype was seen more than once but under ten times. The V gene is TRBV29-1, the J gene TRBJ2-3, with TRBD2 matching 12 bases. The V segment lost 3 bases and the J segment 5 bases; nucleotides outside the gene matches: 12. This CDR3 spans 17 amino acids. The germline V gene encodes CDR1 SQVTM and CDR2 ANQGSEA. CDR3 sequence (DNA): TGCAGCGTTGAGCGGAGGTGGGGGACTAGCGGGTTAGATACGCAGTATTTT. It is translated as CSVERRWGTSGLDTQYF.

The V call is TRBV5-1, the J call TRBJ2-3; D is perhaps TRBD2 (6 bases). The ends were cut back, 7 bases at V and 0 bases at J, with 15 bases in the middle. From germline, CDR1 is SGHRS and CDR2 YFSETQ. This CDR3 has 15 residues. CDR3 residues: CASDWRGPSTDTQYF. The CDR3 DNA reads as TGCGCCAGCGATTGGCGGGGACCTAGCACAGATACGCAGTATTTT.

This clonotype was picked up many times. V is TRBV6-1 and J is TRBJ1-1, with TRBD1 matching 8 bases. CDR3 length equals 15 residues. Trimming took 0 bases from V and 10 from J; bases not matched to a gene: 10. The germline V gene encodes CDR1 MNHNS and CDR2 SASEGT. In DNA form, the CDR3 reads TGTGCCAGCAGTGAAGCGACAGGGGTCGGGACTTCAGCTTTCTTT. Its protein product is CASSEATGVGTSAFF.

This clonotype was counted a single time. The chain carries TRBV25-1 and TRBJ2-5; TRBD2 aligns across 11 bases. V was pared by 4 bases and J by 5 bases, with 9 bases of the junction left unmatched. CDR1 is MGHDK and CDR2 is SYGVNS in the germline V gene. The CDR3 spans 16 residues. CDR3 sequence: CASSAIGTSGAETQYF. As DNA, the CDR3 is TGTGCCAGCAGTGCTATAGGGACTAGCGGTGCTGAGACCCAGTACTTC.

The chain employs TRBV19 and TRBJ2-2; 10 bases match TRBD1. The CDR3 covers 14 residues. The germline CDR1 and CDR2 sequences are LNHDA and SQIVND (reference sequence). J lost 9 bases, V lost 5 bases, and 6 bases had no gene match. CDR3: CASSPGTGVWELFF. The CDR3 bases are TGTGCCAGTAGTCCCGGGACAGGGGTTTGGGAGCTGTTTTTT.

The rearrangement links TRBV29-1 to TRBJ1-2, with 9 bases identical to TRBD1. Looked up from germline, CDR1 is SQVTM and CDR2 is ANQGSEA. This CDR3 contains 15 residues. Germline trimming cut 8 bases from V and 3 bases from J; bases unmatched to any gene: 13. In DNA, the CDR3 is TGCAGCTTAACTATTGAACAGGGGGCGTACTATGGCTACACCTTC. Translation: CSLTIEQGAYYGYTF.

The CDR3 sequence: CASNSRGAGLPEHF. CDR3 DNA: TGTGCCAGTAATTCAAGGGGTGCTGGGTTGCCTGAGCATTTT. The chain recombines TRBV19 with TRBJ1-5; a possible D gene is TRBD1 (5 bases). The CDR3 is 14 amino acids. V gave up 7 bases and J gave up 14 bases, with 24 bases separating them. CDR1 is LNHDA and CDR2 is SQIVND in the germline V gene (reference sequence).

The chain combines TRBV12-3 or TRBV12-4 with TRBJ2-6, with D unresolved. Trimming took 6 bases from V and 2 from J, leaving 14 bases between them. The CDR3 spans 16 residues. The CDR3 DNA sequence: TGTGCCAGCAGCCAAGAGTCCAGGCCTGGGGCCAACGTCCTGACTTTC. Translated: CASSQESRPGANVLTF.

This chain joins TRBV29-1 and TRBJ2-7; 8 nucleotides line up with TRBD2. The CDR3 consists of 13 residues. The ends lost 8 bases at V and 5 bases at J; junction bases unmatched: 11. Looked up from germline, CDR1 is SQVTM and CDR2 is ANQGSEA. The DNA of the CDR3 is TGCAGCTGGAGCGGGAGAGGCAGGGACGAGCAGTACTTC. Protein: CSWSGRGRDEQYF.

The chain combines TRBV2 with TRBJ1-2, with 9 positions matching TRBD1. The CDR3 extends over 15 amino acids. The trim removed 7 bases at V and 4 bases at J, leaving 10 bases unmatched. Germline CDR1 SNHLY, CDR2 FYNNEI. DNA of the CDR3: TGTGCCAGCATGCTGGACAGGGGAACCTCCTATGGCTACACCTTC. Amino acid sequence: CASMLDRGTSYGYTF.

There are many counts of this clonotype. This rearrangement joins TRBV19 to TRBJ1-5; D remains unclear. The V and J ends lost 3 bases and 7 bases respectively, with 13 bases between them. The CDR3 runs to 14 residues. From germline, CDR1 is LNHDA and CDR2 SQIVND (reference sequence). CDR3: CASSMPTFGQPQHF. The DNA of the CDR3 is TGTGCCAGTAGTATGCCTACCTTCGGGCAGCCCCAGCATTTT.

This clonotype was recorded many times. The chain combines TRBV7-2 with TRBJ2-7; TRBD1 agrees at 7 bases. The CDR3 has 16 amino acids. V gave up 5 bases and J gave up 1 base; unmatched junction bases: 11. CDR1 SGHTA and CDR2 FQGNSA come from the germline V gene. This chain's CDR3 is CASSLRQGTRSYEQYF. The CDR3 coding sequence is TGTGCCAGCAGCCTACGACAGGGTACCCGATCCTACGAGCAGTACTTC.

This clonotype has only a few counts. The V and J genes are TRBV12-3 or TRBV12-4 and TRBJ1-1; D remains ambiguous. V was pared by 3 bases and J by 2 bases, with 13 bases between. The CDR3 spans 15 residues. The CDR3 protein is CASSFPRAKNTEAFF. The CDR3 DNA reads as TGTGCCAGCAGTTTTCCCCGGGCCAAAAACACTGAAGCTTTCTTT.

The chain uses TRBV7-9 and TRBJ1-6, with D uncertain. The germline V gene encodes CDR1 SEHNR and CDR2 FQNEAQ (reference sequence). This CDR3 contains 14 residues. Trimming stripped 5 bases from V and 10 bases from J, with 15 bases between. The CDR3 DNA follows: TGTGCCAGCAGCCGGGCAACCCGGGAATCACCCCTCCACTTT. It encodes CASSRATRESPLHF.

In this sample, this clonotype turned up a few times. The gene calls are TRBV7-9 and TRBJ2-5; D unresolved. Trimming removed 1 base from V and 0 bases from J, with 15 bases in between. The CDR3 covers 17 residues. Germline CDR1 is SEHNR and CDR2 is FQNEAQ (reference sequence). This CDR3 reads CASSLEPLAVYQETQYF. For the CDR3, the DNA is TGTGCCAGCAGCTTAGAACCACTGGCAGTCTACCAAGAGACCCAGTACTTC. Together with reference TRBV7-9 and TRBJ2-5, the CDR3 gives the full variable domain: DTGVSQNPRHKITKRGQNVTFRCDPISEHNRLYWYRQTLGQGPEFLTYFQNEAQLEKSRLLSDRFSAERPKGSFSTLEIQRTEQGDSAMYLCASSLEPLAVYQETQYFGPGTRLLVL.